The next 15 T cell receptor beta chains were all read from a single sample in a study of human T cells and chemical hapten exposure. As for time point: patch test 2, 6 weeks after DPC sensitization. Treatment in this sample: therapeutic diphenylcyclopropenone sensitization with weekly scalp DPC. Each CDR3 protein is one row after TCRdb ran MiXCR on the RACE reads. The table includes about 40,000 distinct CDR3 sequences, approximately 3.4% detected once. Sample: whole blood, taken in connection with sensitization to the hapten diphenylcyclopropenone (DPC). The source of these receptors is a man in his forties with alopecia areata. Some clones in this sample may be carry-over from other donors' samples.

This clonotype was seen ten or more times. The chain couples TRBV6-1 to TRBJ1-5; D gene uncertain. The CDR3 loop spans 15 amino acids. V gave up 6 bases and J gave up 0 bases, with 12 bases separating them. Germline V gene lookup returns CDR1 MNHNS and CDR2 SASEGT. This CDR3 reads CASSPGQNSNQPQHF. The DNA for the CDR3 is TGTGCCAGCAGCCCCGGGCAGAATAGCAATCAGCCCCAGCATTTT.

This clonotype occurred many times. The V call is TRBV6-5, the J call TRBJ2-5, with D uncertain. There are 14 residues in the CDR3. The ends were cut back, 1 base at V and 2 bases at J, with 8 bases in the middle. The germline CDR1 and CDR2 sequences are MNHEY and SVGAGI. CDR3 in DNA: TGTGCCAGCAGTTACTGGGGAAGTCAAGAGACCCAGTACTTC. Protein sequence: CASSYWGSQETQYF.

This clonotype was counted many times. The rearrangement uses TRBV19 and TRBJ2-6; TRBD1 agrees at 11 bases. Germline V gives CDR1 LNHDA, CDR2 SQIVND (reference sequence). With V trimmed by 6 bases and J by 0 bases, 4 bases remained unmatched. There are 17 residues in the CDR3. CDR3 loop: CASSPGQGASGANVLTF. The CDR3 coding sequence is TGTGCCAGTAGCCCCGGACAGGGGGCCTCTGGGGCCAACGTCCTGACTTTC.

This clonotype came up many times. This chain joins TRBV2 and TRBJ2-7; weak D call: TRBD1 (6 bases). From germline, CDR1 is SNHLY and CDR2 FYNNEI. With 4 bases removed from V and 0 bases from J, the gap between germline ends came to 13 bases. This CDR3 is 15 amino acids long. CDR3 sequence: CASSGDRISSYEQYF. Written as DNA, the CDR3 is TGTGCCAGCAGTGGCGACAGGATAAGCTCCTACGAGCAGTACTTC.

This clonotype was seen repeatedly, ten times or more. The chain couples TRBV6-4 to TRBJ2-1; TRBD2 aligns across 12 bases. Per germline, CDR1 MRHNA and CDR2 SNTAGT. The CDR3 contains 15 residues. Germline trimming cut 0 bases from V and 6 bases from J; bases unmatched to any gene: 0. Here the CDR3 reads CASSDSTSGSNEQFF. The CDR3 DNA follows: TGTGCCAGCAGTGACTCGACTAGCGGGAGCAATGAGCAGTTCTTC.

This clonotype appeared many times. This rearrangement joins TRBV12-3 or TRBV12-4 to TRBJ1-1; D gene ambiguous. The V gene lost 6 bases and the J gene lost 4 bases, with 9 bases spanning the gap. CDR3 size: 12 residues. In DNA form, the CDR3 reads TGTGCCAGCAGGTTGGGGTCCACTGAAGCTTTCTTT. Protein product: CASRLGSTEAFF.

In its sample, this clonotype was seen many times. V is TRBV6-5 and J is TRBJ2-1; 9 nucleotides line up with TRBD2. V trimming: 6 bases; J trimming: 2 bases; junction bases outside the gene matches: 5. CDR3 length equals 15 residues. Per the germline V gene, CDR1 is MNHEY and CDR2 is SVGAGI. CDR3 in DNA: TGTGCCAGCAGAATGGGGACTAGCACCTACAATGAGCAGTTCTTC. Translation gives CASRMGTSTYNEQFF.

In its sample, this clonotype was seen many times. The CDR3 coding sequence is TGTGCCAGCAACTCAGGAGGGGCCACCGGGGAGCTGTTTTTT. It is translated as CASNSGGATGELFF. The gene calls are TRBV3-1 and TRBJ2-2; TRBD2 might be the D (6 bases). This CDR3 comprises 14 residues. Germline V lookup: CDR1 LGHDT, CDR2 YNNKEL (reference sequence). V dropped 7 bases and J dropped 4 bases, with 13 bases sitting between them.

Many counts were recorded for this clonotype. The chain uses TRBV12-3 or TRBV12-4 and TRBJ2-1; 11 positions match TRBD1. The V segment lost 5 bases and the J segment 7 bases; nucleotides outside the gene matches: 7. The CDR3 is 15 amino acids. The CDR3 region is CASSPRDRGLNEQFF. In DNA, the CDR3 is TGTGCCAGCAGTCCCCGGGACAGGGGGTTGAATGAGCAGTTCTTC.

There are many counts of this clonotype. This CDR3 reads CATSRDRGGESDTQYF. DNA for the CDR3: TGTGCCACCAGCAGAGATCGAGGGGGCGAGTCAGATACGCAGTATTTT. The chain links TRBV15 to TRBJ2-3; 7 bases are shared with TRBD1. The CDR3 is 16 amino acids. Germline trimming cut 0 bases from V and 4 bases from J; bases unmatched to any gene: 7. Per the germline V gene, CDR1 is LNHNV and CDR2 is YYDKDF (reference sequence).

At least ten counts were recorded for this clonotype. This rearrangement joins TRBV20-1 to TRBJ2-3; perhaps TRBD1 as D (6 bases). V gave up 6 bases and J gave up 8 bases, with 15 bases separating them. CDR3 length: 12 amino acids. CDR1 DFQATT and CDR2 SNEGSKA come from the germline V gene (reference sequence). The CDR3 region is CSAPGLRGTQYF. CDR3 DNA: TGCAGTGCCCCAGGCCTCAGGGGTACGCAGTATTTT.

This clonotype was recorded many times. The V and J genes are TRBV30 and TRBJ2-5; the D gene could be TRBD1 or TRBD2 (6 bases each). Per germline, CDR1 GTSNPN and CDR2 SVGIG (reference sequence). Trimming removed 5 bases from V and 5 bases from J, with 15 bases in between. The CDR3 extends over 13 amino acids. CDR3 in amino acids: CAWGRGGRETQYF. The CDR3 DNA is TGTGCCTGGGGCCGAGGGGGGCGGGAGACCCAGTACTTC.

This clonotype was detected many times. The chain combines TRBV12-3 or TRBV12-4 with TRBJ2-2; no clear D gene. V was cut by 0 bases and J by 4 bases, with 9 bases left in between. This CDR3 has 15 amino acids. The CDR3 region is CASSLASSVTGELFF. In DNA form, the CDR3 reads TGTGCCAGCAGTTTAGCCTCCAGCGTCACCGGGGAGCTGTTTTTT.

This clonotype was observed many times. The chain combines TRBV7-2 with TRBJ2-3; D tentatively fits TRBD1 or TRBD2 (5 bases each). The V end was cut by 4 bases, the J end by 1 base, with 12 bases between. CDR3 length: 15 amino acids. Germline V gene lookup returns CDR1 SGHTA and CDR2 FQGNSA. The CDR3, as DNA: TGTGCCAGCAGCTCTCAGGGTAGCGGCACAGATACGCAGTATTTT. This codes for CASSSQGSGTDTQYF.

This clonotype was recorded at least ten times. This rearrangement joins TRBV15 to TRBJ2-3; TRBD2 aligns across 9 bases. This CDR3 is built from 14 residues. The ends lost 3 bases at V and 6 bases at J; junction bases unmatched: 4. Germline V gene lookup returns CDR1 LNHNV and CDR2 YYDKDF (reference sequence). In DNA, the CDR3 is TGTGCCACCAGCAGGCAAGCGGGAGGCGATACGCAGTATTTT. As protein: CATSRQAGGDTQYF.